The 18 T cell receptor beta chains below come from one sample, sequenced in a study of CD8 T cells in Susac syndrome. RNA totalling roughly 0.45 to 1 ug underwent reverse transcription with random hexamers. TCRdb itself ran the immunoSEQ multiplex PCR reads through MiXCR, one entry per CDR3 protein. The repertoire includes some 200,000 distinct CDR3 sequences, over 85% of them detected once, and about 0.1% sits in the top ten. Input material: CD4+ T cells from PBMCs. The receptor set was obtained from a human donor in good health.

The chain is built from TRBV7-9 and TRBJ2-3; the match to TRBD2 covers 15 bases. The length of the CDR3 is 15 residues. Germline assignment: CDR1 SEHNR and CDR2 FQNEAQ (reference sequence). The J segment lost 7 bases and the V segment lost 5 bases, leaving 4 bases of the junction unmatched. The CDR3 region has the DNA TGTGCCAGCAGCGCGGGACTAGCGGGAGGAAATACGCAGTATTTT. Protein: CASSAGLAGGNTQYF.

V is TRBV29-1 and J is TRBJ2-1; TRBD1 or TRBD2 may be the D gene (6 bases each). Germline V gene lookup returns CDR1 SQVTM and CDR2 ANQGSEA. This CDR3 spans 12 amino acids. Trimming left V 3 bases short and J 7 bases short, with 10 bases between. The CDR3 bases are TGCAGCGTTGAGGAGGGGGTAAATGAGCAGTTCTTC. Encoded protein: CSVEEGVNEQFF.

This sequence joins TRBV13 and TRBJ2-7; 8 nucleotides match TRBD1. Trimming cost V 8 bases and J 3 bases; bases outside gene matches: 9. Germline loops: CDR1 PRHDT, CDR2 FYEKMQ (reference sequence). This CDR3 has 14 residues. The CDR3 loop is CASLNQQGDYEQYF. Here the CDR3 DNA reads TGTGCCAGCCTAAACCAACAGGGGGACTACGAGCAGTACTTC.

The chain employs TRBV28 and TRBJ2-7; 9 bases agree with TRBD1. J was trimmed by 6 bases and V by 4 bases; bases with no gene match: 7. Per the germline V gene, CDR1 is MDHEN and CDR2 is SYDVKM. The CDR3 contains 14 residues. The CDR3 coding sequence is TGTGCCAGCAGTTACGCCGGGACAGGGACCGAGCAGTACTTC. Its protein is CASSYAGTGTEQYF.

The gene calls are TRBV18 and TRBJ2-5, with TRBD2 as a possible D gene (5 bases). CDR1 and CDR2 from the germline V gene are KGHSH and LQKENI. Trimming took off 6 bases at V and 2 bases at J, with 10 bases between the two ends. The CDR3 loop spans 13 amino acids. This CDR3 reads CASSFGVQETQYF. The DNA of the CDR3 is TGTGCCAGCTCGTTCGGGGTTCAAGAGACCCAGTACTTC. The full variable domain, with the rest looked up from reference TRBV18 and TRBJ2-5, is NAGVMQNPRHLVRRRGQEARLRCSPMKGHSHVYWYRQLPEEGLKFMVYLQKENIIDESGMPKERFSAEFPKEGPSILRIQQVVRGDSAAYFCASSFGVQETQYFGPGTRLLVL.

The gene calls are TRBV10-3 and TRBJ2-7; 7 nucleotides agree with TRBD1. J lost 1 base, V lost 9 bases, and 3 bases had no gene match. From germline, CDR1 is ENHRY and CDR2 SYGVKD. The CDR3 is 12 amino acids. The CDR3 nucleotides read TGTGCCATAAGGGACAGATCCTACGAGCAGTACTTC. Amino acids: CAIRDRSYEQYF.

This chain links TRBV30 with TRBJ1-1; the D is unclear. The germline V gene has CDR1 GTSNPN and CDR2 SVGIG (reference sequence). The V end lost 0 bases, the J end lost 4 bases, and 9 bases lay between the germline ends. CDR3 length: 13 residues. The CDR3 DNA reads TGTGCCTGGAGTGTCAGAGTGGGCACTGAAGCTTTCTTT. Translated: CAWSVRVGTEAFF.

The chain combines TRBV6-2 or TRBV6-3 with TRBJ2-1, with D uncertain. The CDR3 has 13 amino acids. Trimming shortened V by 7 bases and J by 0 bases, and 7 bases separated the two germline ends. Germline CDR1 reads MNHEY; CDR2 reads SVGEGT. This CDR3 reads CASNRSSYNEQFF. The CDR3 DNA is TGTGCCAGCAACCGAAGCTCCTACAATGAGCAGTTCTTC.

The gene calls are TRBV28 and TRBJ1-5, with 10 bases that match TRBD1. The CDR3 runs 14 residues. Per the germline V gene, CDR1 is MDHEN and CDR2 is SYDVKM. V gave up 6 bases and J gave up 5 bases; unmatched junction bases: 4. CDR3 sequence reads: CASRRTGGYQPQHF. CDR3 DNA: TGTGCCAGCAGGCGGACAGGGGGTTATCAGCCCCAGCATTTT.

This chain uses TRBV9 with TRBJ2-1; TRBD1 is a possible D gene (5 bases). The CDR3 loop spans 14 amino acids. CDR1 is SGDLS, CDR2 YYNGEE, per germline. The V gene lost 5 bases and the J gene lost 8 bases, with 17 bases spanning the gap. DNA of the CDR3: TGTGCCAGCAGTACAGGAGTAAGGCAGGATGAGCAGTTCTTC. The encoded protein is CASSTGVRQDEQFF.

The CDR3, as DNA: TGCAGTGCAATGGTAGCGGGAACCTCCTACAATGAGCAGTTCTTC. The encoded protein is CSAMVAGTSYNEQFF. The rearrangement uses TRBV20-1 and TRBJ2-1, with 8 bases identical to TRBD2. V was clipped by 6 bases and J by 0 bases; unmatched bases: 7. Looked up from germline, CDR1 is DFQATT and CDR2 is SNEGSKA (reference sequence). The CDR3 has 15 amino acids.

J is TRBJ1-1 and V is TRBV20-1; 8 bases line up with TRBD1. With V trimmed by 0 bases and J by 4 bases, 7 bases remained unmatched. Germline-derived CDR1 and CDR2 are DFQATT and SNEGSKA (reference sequence). This CDR3 has 15 residues. Here the CDR3 reads CSARESTGGFTEAFF. The CDR3 DNA sequence: TGCAGTGCTAGAGAGTCAACAGGGGGGTTCACTGAAGCTTTCTTT.

J is TRBJ2-1 and V is TRBV28; D gene unclear. The CDR3 is 12 amino acids. Trimming pared 8 bases from V and 0 bases from J, leaving 5 bases between. In germline, CDR1 is MDHEN, CDR2 SYDVKM. In nucleotides, the CDR3 is TGTGCCAGCCAGAGCTCCTACAATGAGCAGTTCTTC. Encoded protein: CASQSSYNEQFF.

The chain employs TRBV9 and TRBJ2-1; 8 positions agree with TRBD1. CDR1 is SGDLS, CDR2 YYNGEE, per germline. This CDR3 spans 16 amino acids. The junction had 15 bases not matched to a gene; V was cut back by 0 bases and J by 13 bases. The CDR3 DNA reads TGTGCCAGCAGCGTAGAAGTGGACAGGGCTGGAATGGTACAGTTCTTC. Protein: CASSVEVDRAGMVQFF.

The count of this clonotype is one. The genes are TRBV5-4 and TRBJ2-7; TRBD2 aligns across 7 bases. The germline V gene has CDR1 SGHNT and CDR2 YYREEE (reference sequence). The ends lost 4 bases at V and 10 bases at J; junction bases unmatched: 8. There are 12 residues in the CDR3. CDR3 DNA: TGTGCCAGCAGCGCCACCGGGACTATCCAGTACTTC. Residues: CASSATGTIQYF.

The CDR3 is CASSRTGAADTQYF. The CDR3 DNA follows: TGTGCCAGCAGTCGGACAGGGGCGGCAGATACGCAGTATTTT. The V and J genes are TRBV28 and TRBJ2-3; 9 bases map to TRBD1. This CDR3 comprises 14 residues. CDR1 is MDHEN and CDR2 is SYDVKM in the germline V gene. Trimming took 5 bases from V and 4 from J; bases not matched to a gene: 4.

The V gene is TRBV28, the J gene TRBJ2-3; 8 bases are a match to TRBD1. This CDR3 is 14 amino acids long. Germline loops: CDR1 MDHEN, CDR2 SYDVKM. The V gene end was trimmed by 7 bases and the J gene end by 4 bases; junction bases not matched to a gene: 7. CDR3 in amino acids: CASIHRGSADTQYF. DNA of the CDR3: TGTGCCAGCATTCACAGGGGGAGCGCAGATACGCAGTATTTT.

This chain links TRBV24-1 with TRBJ2-1; 11 positions match TRBD2. Losses at the gene ends were 7 bases for V and 10 bases for J; bases not matched to a gene: 11. The CDR3 contains 15 residues. Germline V gives CDR1 KGHDR, CDR2 SFDVKD. The CDR3 DNA reads TGTGCCACCAGCCGTAGCGGGAGGGCCGGTGGGGAGCAGTTCTTC. Its translation: CATSRSGRAGGEQFF.